This T cell receptor (beta chain) was observed in a study of graft-versus-host responses after intestinal transplantation. Study in general: Multivisceral, liver-intestinal, or isolated intestinal grafts were transplanted into recipients. The recipients all started with anti-thymocyte globulin induction and then took tacrolimus and steroids for three to four years.

The CDR3 is made up of 13 amino acids. V shed 1 base and J shed 3 bases, with 7 bases lying between them. Germline CDR1 and CDR2: LGHNA and YNFKEQ. Sequencing was performed with immunoSEQ multiplex PCR; in TCRdb, only in-frame clones are kept and a portion is missing. The sample holds tens of thousands of clones, about 45% seen once. This clone was detected only a few times. The authors combined some 200,000 CFSE-labeled responder cells with some 200,000 irradiated, violet-dye-labeled stimulator cells in plates. CD4 and CD8 responders that proliferated in the reaction were FACS-sorted. Findings and caveats of the study: The study found high graft-versus-host to host-versus-graft clonal ratios in allografts of patients with graft-donor T cell macrochimerism.

The chain couples TRBV4-2 to TRBJ2-7; D call uncertain. This receptor was identified in a human patient who was an organ donor for intestinal transplantation. Sequenced here: alloreactive CD8+ T cells from a mixed lymphocyte reaction culture, sampled before transplantation. As to subset: CFSE-low proliferating T cells sorted from approximately six-day pre-transplant mixed lymphocyte reaction (GvH or HvG direction). The CDR3 loop is CASSQGLGYEQYF. For the CDR3, the DNA is TGTGCCAGCAGCCAAGGACTGGGCTACGAGCAGTACTTC.